This T cell receptor beta chain was identified during a study of shared clonotypes between healthy human individuals. Only in-frame clones appear in the TCRdb table, and some are missing; sequencing was by immunoSEQ multiplex PCR. This sample has about 2.1 million clones, with roughly 91% found just once. Overall study results and limits: Sampling covered nothing but blood. Tissue TCR repertoires likely differ from those found in blood.

Positively selected for CCR7, the CD45RO-negative cells used as naive CD8 cells excluded terminally differentiated effector memory CD45RA+ cells. About this clone itself: What it binds is not known.

The CDR3 sequence is 14 residues long. The V end was cut by 6 bases, the J end by 2 bases, with 14 bases between. CDR1 and CDR2 (germline): WSHSY, SAAADI. The sequencing sample was made of naive CD8+ T cells from PBMCs. This clonotype was obtained from a man aged 18 to 29 in good health. Some clones in this sample may be carry-over from other donors' samples. The chain recombines TRBV10-2 with TRBJ2-7, with D possibly TRBD1 on 6 matching bases. CDR3 loop: CASRDRTPPYEQYF. CDR3 bases: TGCGCCAGCAGAGACAGGACTCCCCCCTACGAGCAGTACTTC.